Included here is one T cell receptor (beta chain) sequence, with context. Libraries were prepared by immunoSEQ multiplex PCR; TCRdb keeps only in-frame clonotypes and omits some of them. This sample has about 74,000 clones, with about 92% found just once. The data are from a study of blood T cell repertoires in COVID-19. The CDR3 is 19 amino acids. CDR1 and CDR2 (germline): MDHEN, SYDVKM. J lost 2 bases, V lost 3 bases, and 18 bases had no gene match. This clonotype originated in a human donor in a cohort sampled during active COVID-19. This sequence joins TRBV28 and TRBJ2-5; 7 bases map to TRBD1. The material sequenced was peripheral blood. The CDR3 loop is CASSFKPLPGTVQQETQYF. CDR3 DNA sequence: TGTGCCAGCAGTTTTAAACCCCTTCCCGGGACAGTGCAACAAGAGACCCAGTACTTC.